Presented here are 15 T cell receptor beta chains from one specimen sequenced in a study of spatial heterogeneity in lung cancer. Their antigen targets remain unknown. Study-wide findings and caveats: One measure, the expanded intratumoral alpha and beta TCR count, tracked tumor mutation counts.

Time point indicated: sample taken at primary tumor resection. TCRdb used MiXCR to reprocess the 5' RACE reads, holding one entry per CDR3 protein. The sample consists of 14,000 or so distinct CDR3 sequences, about 4.8% of them appearing once. Sequenced material: lung tumor tissue, taken at surgery. These receptors all stem from a female donor with early-stage non-small cell lung cancer.

This clonotype has a count of ten or more. The chain recombines TRBV28 with TRBJ1-2; 8 bases are shared with TRBD1. Germline assignment: CDR1 MDHEN and CDR2 SYDVKM. The junction had 3 bases not matched to a gene; V was cut back by 6 bases and J by 3 bases. CDR3 length: 13 amino acids. Here the CDR3 DNA reads TGTGCCAGCAGCACAGGGGGTTACTATGGCTACACCTTC. Protein: CASSTGGYYGYTF.

This clonotype was seen repeatedly, ten times or more. This rearrangement joins TRBV7-9 to TRBJ1-4; TRBD1 matches at 8 bases. CDR3 size: 18 residues. Germline trimming cut 3 bases from V and 0 bases from J; bases unmatched to any gene: 9. Germline V gives CDR1 SEHNR, CDR2 FQNEAQ (reference sequence). CDR3 in amino acids: CASSFDRGIIATNEKLFF. CDR3 DNA sequence: TGTGCCAGCAGCTTTGACAGGGGAATTATTGCAACTAATGAAAAACTGTTTTTT.

This clonotype was recorded at least ten times. The gene calls are TRBV20-1 and TRBJ2-1, with D possibly matching TRBD2 (6 bases). The germline V gene has CDR1 DFQATT and CDR2 SNEGSKA (reference sequence). Between the trimmed V and J ends, which lost 0 bases and 1 base, there was a span of 19 bases. The CDR3 sequence is 18 residues long. This CDR3 is CSAREIGILALSYNEQFF. CDR3 coding DNA: TGCAGTGCTAGAGAAATCGGCATACTAGCTTTATCCTACAATGAGCAGTTCTTC.

This clonotype was detected ten times or more. This chain uses TRBV20-1 with TRBJ2-7, with D perhaps given as TRBD1 or TRBD2 (5 bases each). This CDR3 is 12 amino acids long. Germline loops: CDR1 DFQATT, CDR2 SNEGSKA (reference sequence). The CDR3 region has the DNA TGCAGCTTGGGACCGGGATTGTACGAGCAGTACTTC. Translating it yields CSLGPGLYEQYF.

This clonotype was seen repeatedly, ten times or more. The chain is built from TRBV5-1 and TRBJ2-2; no firm D call. This CDR3 is built from 14 residues. The V and J ends lost 5 bases and 1 base respectively, with 9 bases between them. The germline V gene has CDR1 SGHRS and CDR2 YFSETQ. For the CDR3, the DNA is TGCGCCAGCAGTGAGAGCCTGAACACCGGGGAGCTGTTTTTT. Translation: CASSESLNTGELFF.

The sample holds many counts of this clonotype. The V and J genes are TRBV3-1 and TRBJ1-6, with 7 bases aligning to TRBD1. Germline CDR1 reads LGHDT; CDR2 reads YNNKEL (reference sequence). The CDR3 length is 15 residues. J lost 10 bases, V lost 0 bases, and 6 bases had no gene match. The DNA for the CDR3 is TGTGCCAGCAGCCAAGACCTCAGGGGGAGGTCACCCCTCCACTTT. Amino acids: CASSQDLRGRSPLHF.

This clonotype was seen repeatedly, ten times or more. The chain uses TRBV20-1 and TRBJ1-1; TRBD1 is a possible D gene (6 bases). CDR1 and CDR2 from the germline V gene are DFQATT and SNEGSKA (reference sequence). V dropped 5 bases and J dropped 7 bases, with 14 bases sitting between them. This CDR3 has 12 residues. In DNA, the CDR3 is TGCAGTGCTCCTTCGGGGGGCGGTGAAGCTTTCTTT. It yields the protein CSAPSGGGEAFF.

This clonotype was observed many times. This chain connects TRBV2 to TRBJ1-1; 7 bases map to TRBD1. The V and J ends lost 5 bases and 1 base, in that order; junction bases with no gene match: 4. Germline lookup yields CDR1 SNHLY and CDR2 FYNNEI. This CDR3 spans 14 amino acids. The CDR3 coding sequence is TGTGCCAGCAGTCGCAGGGGGGCGAACACTGAAGCTTTCTTT. This encodes CASSRRGANTEAFF.

By sample share, this clonotype is medium-sized. The chain links TRBV28 to TRBJ1-5, with a tentative D call TRBD1 (5 bases). Trimming cost V 3 bases and J 6 bases, with 21 bases left between them. Germline loops: CDR1 MDHEN, CDR2 SYDVKM. This CDR3 is 17 amino acids long. The CDR3 nucleotides are TGTGCCAGCAGTTTTGTTGCCCAAAGGGGATCTTCTCAGCCCCAGCATTTT. This codes for CASSFVAQRGSSQPQHF.

This clonotype was seen at least ten times. The V gene is TRBV2, the J gene TRBJ2-2, with TRBD2 as a possible D gene (7 bases). CDR1 and CDR2 from the germline V gene are SNHLY and FYNNEI. The V end was cut by 0 bases, the J end by 6 bases, with 11 bases between. The CDR3 has 15 amino acids. The CDR3 coding sequence is TGTGCCAGCAGTGAAGCGGGGGGGCTCCCCGGGGAGCTGTTTTTT. Its protein product is CASSEAGGLPGELFF.

Judged by abundance, this clonotype is medium-sized. This sequence joins TRBV10-3 and TRBJ1-1; D unresolved. Germline values: CDR1 ENHRY, CDR2 SYGVKD. Trimming removed 2 bases from V and 3 bases from J, with 10 bases in between. The CDR3 length is 14 residues. The CDR3 DNA is TGTGCCATCAGTGAGGGATCTAGCTACACTGAAGCTTTCTTT. Its protein product is CAISEGSSYTEAFF.

This clonotype appeared many times. The rearrangement uses TRBV10-1 and TRBJ2-3; possible D gene TRBD1, 5 bases. Germline V gives CDR1 WNHNN, CDR2 SYGVQD (reference sequence). The CDR3 extends over 15 amino acids. V shed 2 bases and J shed 2 bases, with 11 bases lying between them. As DNA, the CDR3 is TGCGCCAGCAGTGAGCAGTCCAGGGACACAGATACGCAGTATTTT. Protein: CASSEQSRDTDTQYF.

In DNA form, the CDR3 reads TGTGCCAGCAGTACCTCAGGGGGGGTCAACAATGAGCAGTTCTTC. Its translation: CASSTSGGVNNEQFF. J is TRBJ2-1 and V is TRBV6-2 or TRBV6-3; the D call may be TRBD1 or TRBD2 (7 bases each). The germline V gene encodes CDR1 MNHEY and CDR2 SVGEGT. The CDR3 covers 15 residues. V gave up 5 bases and J gave up 5 bases, with 16 bases separating them.

This clonotype was counted at least ten times. This rearrangement joins TRBV27 to TRBJ2-2; D is unclear. Trimming removed 6 bases from V and 6 bases from J, with 8 bases in between. This CDR3 is 12 amino acids long. Germline V gives CDR1 MNHEY, CDR2 SMNVEV (reference sequence). CDR3 nucleotide sequence: TGTGCCAGCAGCTATACCGCCGGGGAGCTGTTTTTT. Protein product: CASSYTAGELFF.

This clonotype was seen ten or more times. The chain links TRBV10-3 to TRBJ1-2; 9 positions match TRBD1. The CDR3 runs 13 residues. Trimming cost V 6 bases and J 6 bases; bases outside gene matches: 5. CDR1 and CDR2 from the germline V gene are ENHRY and SYGVKD. The CDR3 loop is CAISLQGADGYTF. For the CDR3, the DNA is TGTGCCATCAGCTTACAGGGGGCAGATGGCTACACCTTC.